This T cell receptor (beta chain) was profiled in a study of human T cells and chemical hapten exposure. Using its own MiXCR run on the RACE reads, TCRdb lists one record per CDR3 protein. The sample has 180,000 or so distinct CDR3 sequences; approximately 14% are singletons. Germline V gene sequence: CDR1 SNHLY, CDR2 FYNNEI. This CDR3 is built from 13 residues. Trimming at V came to 6 bases and at J to 3 bases, leaving 4 bases not matched to a gene. Specified time point: patch test 1, 2 weeks after DPC sensitization. Treatment given: therapeutic diphenylcyclopropenone sensitization with weekly scalp DPC.

The clonotype originates from a woman in her 30s with alopecia areata. Some clones in this sample may be carry-over from other donors' samples. Specimen: whole blood, collected in connection with sensitization to the hapten diphenylcyclopropenone (DPC). The gene calls are TRBV2 and TRBJ2-7, with 8 bases lining up with TRBD1. The CDR3 loop reads CASRVDRGYEQYF. CDR3 sequence (DNA): TGTGCCAGCAGAGTAGACAGGGGCTACGAGCAGTACTTC.